A selection of T cell receptor beta chains follows, all from one sample in a study of identical twins. Each CDR3 protein gets one entry after TCRdb re-called the 5' RACE reads with MiXCR. The profile shows 700,000 or so distinct CDR3 sequences, 8.6% of them singletons. A further study also used this sample, focusing on yellow fever vaccine responses in identical twins.

Sequencing was done on a sample of PBMCs. The receptors come from a woman aged 18-35 years in good health. The CDR3 runs from the conserved cysteine through the conserved F or W. The order of the fields is clone size, J gene, V gene, D gene, CDR3 DNA, CDR3 protein. The D gene is left open where the match is weak. Expanded clones are given a class, and other clones once, few, many or no size at all.

clone size: few
J gene: TRBJ2-5
V gene: TRBV20-1
D gene: TRBD1
CDR3 DNA: TGCAGTGCTAGAGACCCGGGACAGGGCGACGCAGAGACCCAGTACTTC
CDR3 protein: CSARDPGQGDAETQYF

clone size: few
J gene: TRBJ2-1
V gene: TRBV15
D gene: NA
CDR3 DNA: TGTGCCATCAGGCCGACGGGTGCTAATGAGCAGTTCTTC
CDR3 protein: CAIRPTGANEQFF

clone size: few
J gene: TRBJ2-7
V gene: TRBV12-3/TRBV12-4
D gene: NA
CDR3 DNA: TGTGCCAGCAGTTTAGCCCTTACAGGGTACCCAAACTACGAGCAGTACTTC
CDR3 protein: CASSLALTGYPNYEQYF

clone size: many
J gene: TRBJ2-7
V gene: TRBV3-1
D gene: TRBD1
CDR3 DNA: TGTGCCAGCAGCCTCCGACAGGGGGGTAGTGAGCAGTACTTC
CDR3 protein: CASSLRQGGSEQYF

clone size: few
J gene: TRBJ2-7
V gene: TRBV20-1
D gene: TRBD2
CDR3 DNA: TGCAGTGCTAGAGCGAGCGGGAACTCCTACGAGCAGTACTTC
CDR3 protein: CSARASGNSYEQYF

clone size: few
J gene: TRBJ2-7
V gene: TRBV6-2/TRBV6-3
D gene: TRBD2
CDR3 DNA: TGTGCCAGCAGTTACGCGGGGGTACCCTACGAGCAGTACTTC
CDR3 protein: CASSYAGVPYEQYF

clone size: few
J gene: TRBJ2-7
V gene: TRBV20-1
D gene: TRBD2
CDR3 DNA: TGCAGTGCCATGACTAGCGGGGGAGACGAGCAGTACTTC
CDR3 protein: CSAMTSGGDEQYF

clone size: NA
J gene: TRBJ2-1
V gene: TRBV4-2
D gene: TRBD2
CDR3 DNA: TGTGCCAGCAGTCAAGATGCGGGGGGGCAAAATGAGCAGTTCTTC
CDR3 protein: CASSQDAGGQNEQFF

clone size: many
J gene: TRBJ2-2
V gene: TRBV5-1
D gene: NA
CDR3 DNA: TGCGCCAGCAGCTCGGTGCAGGGGACGCACACCGGGGAGCTGTTTTTT
CDR3 protein: CASSSVQGTHTGELFF

clone size: NA
J gene: TRBJ2-2
V gene: TRBV6-2/TRBV6-3
D gene: NA
CDR3 DNA: TGTGCCAGCAGTCAGGGCCCCGCGAACACCGGGGAGCTGTTTTTT
CDR3 protein: CASSQGPANTGELFF

clone size: NA
J gene: TRBJ2-1
V gene: TRBV2
D gene: TRBD1
CDR3 DNA: TGTGCCAGCAGTTCCGGGACAGGGGCCCCGAGCTCCTACAATGAGCAGTTCTTC
CDR3 protein: CASSSGTGAPSSYNEQFF

clone size: NA
J gene: TRBJ2-1
V gene: TRBV27
D gene: NA
CDR3 DNA: TGTGCCAGCAGCCTTTTTAAGGACGGCTACAATGAGCAGTTCTTC
CDR3 protein: CASSLFKDGYNEQFF

clone size: many
J gene: TRBJ2-2
V gene: TRBV20-1
D gene: TRBD1
CDR3 DNA: TGCAGTGCTAGAATTCCAGGGGGCATCGGGGAGCTGTTTTTT
CDR3 protein: CSARIPGGIGELFF

clone size: few
J gene: TRBJ2-7
V gene: TRBV29-1
D gene: NA
CDR3 DNA: TGCAGCGTTGAGCCCCCCAGGGACGAGCAGTACTTC
CDR3 protein: CSVEPPRDEQYF

clone size: few
J gene: TRBJ2-1
V gene: TRBV2
D gene: TRBD2
CDR3 DNA: TGTGCCACCGAGGGTAGCGGGGGAAAGAGCTCCTACAATGAGCAGTTCTTC
CDR3 protein: CATEGSGGKSSYNEQFF

clone size: NA
J gene: TRBJ2-1
V gene: TRBV6-1
D gene: TRBD2
CDR3 DNA: TGTGCCAGCAGAAGTAGCGGGAGTGGACCCTACAATGAGCAGTTCTTC
CDR3 protein: CASRSSGSGPYNEQFF

clone size: many
J gene: TRBJ2-7
V gene: TRBV12-3/TRBV12-4
D gene: NA
CDR3 DNA: TGTGCCAGCAGTTCGAACTCAGGGGATCCCTACGAGCAGTACTTC
CDR3 protein: CASSSNSGDPYEQYF

clone size: few
J gene: TRBJ2-7
V gene: TRBV20-1
D gene: TRBD2
CDR3 DNA: TGCAGTGCTGGACTAGCGGGAGGGTCCTACGAGCAGTACTTC
CDR3 protein: CSAGLAGGSYEQYF

clone size: many
J gene: TRBJ2-2
V gene: TRBV28
D gene: NA
CDR3 DNA: TGTGCCAGCTGGCCCGGAGTGAACACCGGGGAGCTGTTTTTT
CDR3 protein: CASWPGVNTGELFF

clone size: many
J gene: TRBJ2-3
V gene: TRBV6-5
D gene: NA
CDR3 DNA: TGTGCCAGCAGGTCTTCCGTTACGCAGTATTTT
CDR3 protein: CASRSSVTQYF

clone size: NA
J gene: TRBJ2-7
V gene: TRBV10-3
D gene: NA
CDR3 DNA: TGTGCCATCAGGGCAGGGCCCGAGCAGTACTTC
CDR3 protein: CAIRAGPEQYF

clone size: NA
J gene: TRBJ1-1
V gene: TRBV7-9
D gene: NA
CDR3 DNA: TGTGCCAGCAGCTTAAAAGGGGGTAGGACTGAAGCTTTCTTT
CDR3 protein: CASSLKGGRTEAFF

clone size: many
J gene: TRBJ1-2
V gene: TRBV6-2/TRBV6-3
D gene: NA
CDR3 DNA: TGTGCCAGCAGCCAAGGAGACTATGGCTACACCTTC
CDR3 protein: CASSQGDYGYTF

clone size: few
J gene: TRBJ1-1
V gene: TRBV24-1
D gene: NA
CDR3 DNA: TGTGCCACCAGTGATTCCGACACCATGAACACTGAAGCTTTCTTT
CDR3 protein: CATSDSDTMNTEAFF

clone size: NA
J gene: TRBJ2-4
V gene: TRBV9
D gene: NA
CDR3 DNA: TGTGCCAGCAGCGTAGAGGGTTCGTGGGGGTCCAAAAACATTCAGTACTTC
CDR3 protein: CASSVEGSWGSKNIQYF

clone size: NA
J gene: TRBJ2-3
V gene: TRBV27
D gene: TRBD2
CDR3 DNA: TGTGCCAGCAGGCCCAGACTAGCGACCACTCACACAGATACGCAGTATTTT
CDR3 protein: CASRPRLATTHTDTQYF

clone size: NA
J gene: TRBJ2-3
V gene: TRBV6-1
D gene: TRBD2
CDR3 DNA: TGTGCCAGCAGCCCTAGCGGGGGTTACACAGATACGCAGTATTTT
CDR3 protein: CASSPSGGYTDTQYF

clone size: NA
J gene: TRBJ1-1
V gene: TRBV2
D gene: NA
CDR3 DNA: TGTGCCAGCACCGAGACGGGGTTTGGAGCTTTCTTT
CDR3 protein: CASTETGFGAFF

clone size: NA
J gene: TRBJ2-7
V gene: TRBV5-1
D gene: NA
CDR3 DNA: TGCGCCAGCAGGAATCTTCTCGCGGACGAGCAGTACTTC
CDR3 protein: CASRNLLADEQYF

clone size: NA
J gene: TRBJ1-1
V gene: TRBV10-2
D gene: NA
CDR3 DNA: TGCGCCAGCACTCAGGGCAAGGGTCTACGGGCTTTCTTT
CDR3 protein: CASTQGKGLRAFF

clone size: many
J gene: TRBJ2-2
V gene: TRBV27
D gene: TRBD1
CDR3 DNA: TGTGCCAGCAGTCCCTGGGACAGGGCAATTTACGGGGAGCTGTTTTTT
CDR3 protein: CASSPWDRAIYGELFF

clone size: NA
J gene: TRBJ1-1
V gene: TRBV10-3
D gene: NA
CDR3 DNA: TGTGCCATCACCCCGACAGAGGCTGCGAACACTGAAGCTTTCTTT
CDR3 protein: CAITPTEAANTEAFF

clone size: few
J gene: TRBJ2-3
V gene: TRBV20-1
D gene: TRBD2
CDR3 DNA: TGCAGTGCTAGTAGTCTAGCGGGGGCCACTAGCACAGATACGCAGTATTTT
CDR3 protein: CSASSLAGATSTDTQYF

clone size: few
J gene: TRBJ2-7
V gene: TRBV6-2/TRBV6-3
D gene: NA
CDR3 DNA: TGTGCCAGCAGTTCTGCGGGGGCGCGTTACGAGCAGTACTTC
CDR3 protein: CASSSAGARYEQYF

clone size: NA
J gene: TRBJ2-1
V gene: TRBV4-3
D gene: NA
CDR3 DNA: TGCGCCAGCAGCCAAGATAAAGGACCACCCTACAATGAGCAGTTCTTC
CDR3 protein: CASSQDKGPPYNEQFF

clone size: NA
J gene: TRBJ2-2
V gene: TRBV3-1
D gene: TRBD1
CDR3 DNA: TGTGCCAGCAGCCCCTCGGACAGGGAAAGGAACGGGGAGCTGTTTTTT
CDR3 protein: CASSPSDRERNGELFF

clone size: few
J gene: TRBJ2-3
V gene: TRBV24-1
D gene: TRBD2
CDR3 DNA: TGTGCCACCAGTGAGATCGGGACTAGCGGGACTAGCACAGATACGCAGTATTTT
CDR3 protein: CATSEIGTSGTSTDTQYF

clone size: few
J gene: TRBJ2-7
V gene: TRBV20-1
D gene: NA
CDR3 DNA: TGCAGTGCACCGACGGTAACCTACGAGCAGTACTTC
CDR3 protein: CSAPTVTYEQYF

clone size: few
J gene: TRBJ2-1
V gene: TRBV7-6
D gene: NA
CDR3 DNA: TGTGCCAGCAGCTTACGGTTAGCCCCGCCCTCCTACAATGAGCAGTTCTTC
CDR3 protein: CASSLRLAPPSYNEQFF

clone size: few
J gene: TRBJ2-1
V gene: TRBV7-9
D gene: TRBD2
CDR3 DNA: TGTGCCAGCAGCTTATTAGCGGGAGGCCTAAACAATGAGCAGTTCTTC
CDR3 protein: CASSLLAGGLNNEQFF

clone size: few
J gene: TRBJ2-3
V gene: TRBV6-1
D gene: NA
CDR3 DNA: TGTGCCAGCAGCCGTCCCGGGGTGGTGGGCACAGATACGCAGTATTTT
CDR3 protein: CASSRPGVVGTDTQYF

clone size: NA
J gene: TRBJ2-7
V gene: TRBV28
D gene: TRBD1
CDR3 DNA: TGTGCCAGCAGTACCTCCGGGACAGATTCCTACGAGCAGTACTTC
CDR3 protein: CASSTSGTDSYEQYF

clone size: few
J gene: TRBJ2-3
V gene: TRBV15
D gene: NA
CDR3 DNA: TGTGCCACCAGCGTTGGCGCAGCTAGCACAGATACGCAGTATTTT
CDR3 protein: CATSVGAASTDTQYF

clone size: NA
J gene: TRBJ2-2
V gene: TRBV12-3/TRBV12-4
D gene: NA
CDR3 DNA: TGTGCCAGCAACCCCGGCACTAGCATCGGGGAGCTGTTTTTT
CDR3 protein: CASNPGTSIGELFF

clone size: few
J gene: TRBJ2-4
V gene: TRBV7-2
D gene: TRBD1
CDR3 DNA: TGTGCCAGCAGCTCACAGGGGGTTGTTGGAAACATTCAGTACTTC
CDR3 protein: CASSSQGVVGNIQYF